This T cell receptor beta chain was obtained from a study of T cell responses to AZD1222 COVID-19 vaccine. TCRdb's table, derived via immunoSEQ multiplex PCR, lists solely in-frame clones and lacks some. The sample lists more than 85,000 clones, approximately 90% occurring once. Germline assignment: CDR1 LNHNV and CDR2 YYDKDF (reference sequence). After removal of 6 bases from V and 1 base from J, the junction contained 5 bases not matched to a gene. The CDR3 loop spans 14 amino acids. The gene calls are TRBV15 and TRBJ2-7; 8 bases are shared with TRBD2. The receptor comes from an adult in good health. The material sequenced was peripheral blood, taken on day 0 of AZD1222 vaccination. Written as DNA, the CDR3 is TGTGCCACCAGAACTAGCGGCGGATCCTACGAGCAGTACTTC. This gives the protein CATRTSGGSYEQYF.